This TCR beta chain was recorded in a study of blood T cell repertoires in COVID-19. Original processing methods: Reference gene primer amplification in the assay estimated nucleated cell counts. The assay was immunoSEQ multiplex PCR, and TCRdb's table has in-frame clones only and misses some. V and J calls and clone size are as listed in that table; D and trimming were resolved from the DNA. The sample yields just under 50,000 clones, around 83% seen once. With 2 bases clipped from V and 2 bases from J, the junction kept 8 bases outside the gene matches. This CDR3 contains 16 residues. The V gene's germline CDR1 is SGHDT and CDR2 YYEEEE.

Sequenced material: peripheral blood. The genes are TRBV5-6 and TRBJ2-3, with 7 bases matching TRBD2. The receptor was isolated from a human donor in a cohort sampled during active COVID-19. The CDR3 DNA reads TGTGCCAGCAGCTTACTCGGGCTAGCGGACACAGATACGCAGTATTTT. It is translated as CASSLLGLADTDTQYF.